Listed here are 17 T cell receptor beta chains from one sample, sequenced in a study of Tregs in tolerant kidney transplant recipients. Assay: immunoSEQ multiplex PCR; the TCRdb copy retains only in-frame clones and omits some. The sample gives over 70,000 clones, roughly nine tenths of which show up once; roughly 1.5% is in the top ten. The nonmyeloablative bone marrow transplants came from related graft donors, with transient mixed chimerism. The sequenced sample was CD4+ T cells from blood (PBMCs), obtained 24 months after the transplant. Every receptor here comes from a human patient who received a combined kidney and bone marrow transplant. The T cells may partly be graft donor cells.

This clone was seen just once. Written as DNA, the CDR3 is TGTGCCAGCAGCCTTAACACAGATACGCAGTATTTT. Its protein is CASSLNTDTQYF. This chain uses TRBV5-4 with TRBJ2-3; D is undetermined. The V end was cut by 4 bases, the J end by 2 bases, with 5 bases between. This CDR3 comprises 12 residues. The germline CDR1 and CDR2 sequences are SGHNT and YYREEE (reference sequence).

The rearrangement joins TRBV28 to TRBJ2-5; perhaps TRBD2 as D (7 bases). The CDR3 runs 15 residues. CDR1 MDHEN and CDR2 SYDVKM come from the germline V gene. Trimming cost V 3 bases and J 4 bases, with 15 bases left between them. CDR3 residues: CASSFRWGGLETQYF. The CDR3 DNA is TGTGCCAGCAGTTTTAGGTGGGGGGGCTTAGAGACCCAGTACTTC.

This sequence joins TRBV7-3 and TRBJ2-3, with a possible D match to TRBD2 (6 bases). Trimming took off 5 bases at V and 2 bases at J, with 14 bases between the two ends. Germline V gene sequence: CDR1 SGHTA, CDR2 FQGTGA. CDR3 length: 15 amino acids. As DNA, the CDR3 is TGTGCCAGCAGCCCCCCGGGACTCCCCACAGATACGCAGTATTTT. The encoded protein is CASSPPGLPTDTQYF.

The chain carries TRBV5-1 and TRBJ2-6; 7 bases map to TRBD1. Germline CDR1 reads SGHRS; CDR2 reads YFSETQ. V was pared by 0 bases and J by 0 bases, with 3 bases of the junction left unmatched. This CDR3 comprises 17 residues. The CDR3: CASSLDRGNSGANVLTF. CDR3 sequence (DNA): TGCGCCAGCAGCTTGGACAGGGGAAACTCTGGGGCCAACGTCCTGACTTTC.

The rearrangement links TRBV28 to TRBJ2-7; 8 nucleotides align to TRBD1. Germline trimming cut 4 bases from V and 2 bases from J; bases unmatched to any gene: 7. Germline-derived CDR1 and CDR2 are MDHEN and SYDVKM. The length of the CDR3 is 15 residues. CDR3 region: CASSSRDRRTYEQYF. CDR3 sequence (DNA): TGTGCCAGCAGTTCCCGGGACAGGCGCACCTACGAGCAGTACTTC.

This clone has only a few counts. This rearrangement joins TRBV6-1 to TRBJ1-4; 7 bases are a match to TRBD1. CDR1 is MNHNS, CDR2 SASEGT, per germline. J was trimmed by 10 bases and V by 7 bases; bases with no gene match: 3. CDR3 length: 11 amino acids. The CDR3 region is CASIGTAKLFF. As DNA, the CDR3 is TGTGCCAGCATTGGGACAGCAAAACTGTTTTTT.

The V gene is TRBV4-2, the J gene TRBJ2-3; TRBD1 agrees at 7 bases. The CDR3 has 14 amino acids. After removal of 2 bases from V and 5 bases from J, the junction contained 4 bases not matched to a gene. The V gene's germline CDR1 is LGHNA and CDR2 YNFKEQ. Here the CDR3 DNA reads TGTGCCAGCAGCCAACCTACAGGGGAAGATACGCAGTATTTT. It codes for CASSQPTGEDTQYF.

This clone was seen only once. This chain connects TRBV5-8 to TRBJ2-7, with D maybe TRBD1 (6 bases). The CDR3 extends over 13 amino acids. The germline V gene has CDR1 SGHTS and CDR2 YDEGEE. V lost 2 bases to trimming and J lost 7 bases, with 13 bases between them. The CDR3 is CASSLRQAAEQYF. The CDR3 DNA is TGTGCCAGCAGCTTACGACAGGCCGCGGAGCAGTACTTC.

This chain uses TRBV10-3 with TRBJ2-1; weak D call: TRBD1 (5 bases). The CDR3 spans 16 residues. V lost 3 bases to trimming and J lost 3 bases, with 15 bases between them. The germline V gene encodes CDR1 ENHRY and CDR2 SYGVKD. The CDR3 DNA reads as TGTGCCATCAGTGATTCCATTTTGGGGCGCTACAATGAGCAGTTCTTC. Protein product: CAISDSILGRYNEQFF.

The chain joins TRBV30 to TRBJ2-5; TRBD2 aligns across 7 bases. The CDR3 is 13 amino acids. The V gene's germline CDR1 is GTSNPN and CDR2 SVGIG (reference sequence). V shed 4 bases, J shed 5 bases, and the junction held 7 bases outside the gene matches. CDR3 residues: CAWTIGLVETQYF. The CDR3 nucleotides are TGTGCCTGGACCATAGGACTAGTTGAGACCCAGTACTTC.

This chain uses TRBV6-1 with TRBJ2-1; 14 bases agree with TRBD2. The V gene's germline CDR1 is MNHNS and CDR2 SASEGT. J gave up 0 bases and V 4 bases, and 11 bases lay outside the gene matches. This CDR3 comprises 20 residues. The CDR3 loop is CASSVPGLAGEGSSYNEQFF. The DNA of the CDR3 is TGTGCCAGCAGTGTCCCGGGACTAGCGGGAGAGGGGAGCTCCTACAATGAGCAGTTCTTC.

The J gene is TRBJ2-7, the V gene TRBV29-1; D remains ambiguous. This CDR3 is built from 11 residues. CDR1 is SQVTM and CDR2 is ANQGSEA in the germline V gene. V lost 4 bases and J 5 bases, leaving 9 bases between the germline ends. Here the CDR3 reads CSVGVVHEQYF. As DNA, the CDR3 is TGCAGCGTTGGAGTAGTCCACGAGCAGTACTTC.

CDR3 nucleotides: TGTGCCACAATAGCGGGAGCAAACTACAATGAGCAGTTCTTC. Protein product: CATIAGANYNEQFF. The chain has TRBV10-3 and TRBJ2-1; TRBD2 matches at 9 bases. The V gene end was trimmed by 10 bases and the J gene end by 3 bases; junction bases not matched to a gene: 7. CDR3 length equals 14 residues. Germline loops: CDR1 ENHRY, CDR2 SYGVKD.

The chain couples TRBV7-9 to TRBJ1-1; D unresolved. The CDR3 consists of 13 residues. Germline V CDR1 and CDR2: SEHNR, FQNEAQ (reference sequence). Trimming left V 2 bases short and J 4 bases short, with 8 bases between. CDR3 in DNA: TGTGCCAGCAGCTTACGCCCGGGCACTGAAGCTTTCTTT. It translates to CASSLRPGTEAFF.

The rearrangement uses TRBV10-3 and TRBJ2-5; no definite D call. The DNA end favors TRBJ2-7, so the J call may be wrong. CDR1 is ENHRY, CDR2 SYGVKD, per germline. The CDR3 covers 14 residues. CDR3 sequence: CAISDERSSYEQYF. The CDR3 nucleotides are TGTGCCATCAGTGATGAGAGGAGCTCCTACGAGCAGTACTTC.

The J gene is TRBJ1-1, the V gene TRBV6-1, with 7 bases matching TRBD1. The CDR3 length is 15 residues. CDR1 MNHNS and CDR2 SASEGT come from the germline V gene. Germline trimming cut 2 bases from V and 1 base from J; bases unmatched to any gene: 4. The CDR3 nucleotides are TGTGCCAGCAGTGAACGGTGGACAGGGAACACTGAAGCTTTCTTT. Protein product: CASSERWTGNTEAFF.

The chain employs TRBV7-9 and TRBJ2-5; TRBD2 agrees at 14 bases. The CDR3 is made up of 17 amino acids. Germline loops: CDR1 SEHNR, CDR2 FQNEAQ (reference sequence). V was clipped by 5 bases and J by 7 bases; unmatched bases: 12. CDR3 loop: CASSPPGLAGVRGTQYF. CDR3 DNA: TGTGCCAGCAGCCCCCCGGGACTAGCGGGAGTGAGAGGGACCCAGTACTTC.